This TCR beta chain emerged from a study of cytomegalovirus exposure and HLA in healthy donors. Overall study context: In an earlier analysis, 90 million to 130 million unique TCR beta sequences were found from some 200 million T cells.

Study-level points and caveats: Sequencing artifact likely explains a cluster of highly shared sequence variants. Earlier analysis yielded a pattern in which most TCR beta V segments were productive about 90% or about 30% of the time.

A note on this clone: Its target is not known.

The PCR contained 60 Vbeta and 13 Jbeta primers. The method was immunoSEQ multiplex PCR; TCRdb's version includes in-frame clones alone and lacks a portion of them. The table includes under 250,000 clones, about 79% detected once. The CDR3 length is 15 residues. Germline V gene lookup returns CDR1 GTSNPN and CDR2 SVGIG (reference sequence). V was pared by 1 base and J by 6 bases, with 5 bases of the junction left unmatched. What was sequenced was PBMCs. The receptor's source is a male donor in good health and CMV-seronegative. The chain is built from TRBV30 and TRBJ2-2, with TRBD1 identical over 10 bases. The CDR3 here is CAWSEGTGVSGELFF. The CDR3, as DNA: TGTGCCTGGAGTGAAGGGACAGGGGTTTCCGGGGAGCTGTTTTTT.